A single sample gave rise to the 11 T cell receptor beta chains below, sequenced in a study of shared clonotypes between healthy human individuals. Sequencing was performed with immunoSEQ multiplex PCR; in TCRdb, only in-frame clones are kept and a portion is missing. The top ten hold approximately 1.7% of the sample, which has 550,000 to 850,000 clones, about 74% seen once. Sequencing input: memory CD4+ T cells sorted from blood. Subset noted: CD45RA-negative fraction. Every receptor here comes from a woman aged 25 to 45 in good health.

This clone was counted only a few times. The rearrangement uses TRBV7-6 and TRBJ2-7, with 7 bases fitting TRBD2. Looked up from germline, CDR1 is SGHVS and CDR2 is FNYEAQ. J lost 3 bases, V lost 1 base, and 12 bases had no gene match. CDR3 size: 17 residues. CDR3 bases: TGTGCCAGCAGCTTAGTACCCCCGACTAGCAGAGACTACGAGCAGTACTTC. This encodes CASSLVPPTSRDYEQYF.

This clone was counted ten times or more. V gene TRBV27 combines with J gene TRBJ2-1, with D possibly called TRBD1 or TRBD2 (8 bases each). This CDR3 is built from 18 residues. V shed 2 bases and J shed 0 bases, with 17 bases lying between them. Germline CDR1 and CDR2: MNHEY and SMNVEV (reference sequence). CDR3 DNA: TGTGCCAGCAGTTTAGACAGGGGAAGCGGGAGCTCCTACAATGAGCAGTTCTTC. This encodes CASSLDRGSGSSYNEQFF.

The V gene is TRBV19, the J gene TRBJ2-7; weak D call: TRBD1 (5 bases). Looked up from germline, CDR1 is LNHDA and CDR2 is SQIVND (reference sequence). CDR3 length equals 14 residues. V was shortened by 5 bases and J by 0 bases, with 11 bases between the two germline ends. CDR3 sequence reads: CASSQGRSSYEQYF. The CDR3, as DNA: TGTGCCAGTAGTCAGGGCAGGAGCTCCTACGAGCAGTACTTC.

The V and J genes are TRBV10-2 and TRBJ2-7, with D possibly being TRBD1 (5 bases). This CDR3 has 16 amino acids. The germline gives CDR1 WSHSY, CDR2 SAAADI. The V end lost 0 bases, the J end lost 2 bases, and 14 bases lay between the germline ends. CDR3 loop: CASSESIRTLAYEQYF. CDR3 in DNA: TGCGCCAGCAGTGAGTCGATTAGGACATTAGCCTACGAGCAGTACTTC.

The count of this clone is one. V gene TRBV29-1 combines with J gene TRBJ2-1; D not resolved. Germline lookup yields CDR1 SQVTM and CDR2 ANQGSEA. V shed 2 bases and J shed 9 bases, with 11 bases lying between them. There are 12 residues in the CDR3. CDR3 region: CSVEKARGEQFF. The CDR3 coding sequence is TGCAGCGTTGAAAAGGCTCGCGGTGAGCAGTTCTTC.

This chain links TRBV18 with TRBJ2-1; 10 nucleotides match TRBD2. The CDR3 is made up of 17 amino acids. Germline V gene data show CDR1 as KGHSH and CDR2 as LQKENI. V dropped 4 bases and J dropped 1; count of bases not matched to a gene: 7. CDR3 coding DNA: TGTGCCAGCTCACTACCTAAACTAGCGGGATCCTACAATGAGCAGTTCTTC. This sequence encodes CASSLPKLAGSYNEQFF.

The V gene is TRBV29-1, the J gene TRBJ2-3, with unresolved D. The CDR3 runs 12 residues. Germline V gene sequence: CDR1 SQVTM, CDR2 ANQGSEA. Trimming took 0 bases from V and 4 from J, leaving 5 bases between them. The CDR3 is CSVEESADTQYF. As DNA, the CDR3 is TGCAGCGTTGAAGAGTCTGCAGATACGCAGTATTTT.

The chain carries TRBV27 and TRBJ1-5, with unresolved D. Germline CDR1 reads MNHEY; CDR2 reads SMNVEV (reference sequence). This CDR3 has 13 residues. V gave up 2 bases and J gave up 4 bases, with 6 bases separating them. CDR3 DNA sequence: TGTGCCAGCAGTTTAAATGGGAATCAGCCCCAGCATTTT. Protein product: CASSLNGNQPQHF.

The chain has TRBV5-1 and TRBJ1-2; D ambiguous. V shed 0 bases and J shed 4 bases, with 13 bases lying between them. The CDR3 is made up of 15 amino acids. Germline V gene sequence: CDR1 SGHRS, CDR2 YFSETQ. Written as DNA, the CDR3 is TGCGCCAGCAGCTTGGAGGTGGGATCGGGCTATGGCTACACCTTC. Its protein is CASSLEVGSGYGYTF.

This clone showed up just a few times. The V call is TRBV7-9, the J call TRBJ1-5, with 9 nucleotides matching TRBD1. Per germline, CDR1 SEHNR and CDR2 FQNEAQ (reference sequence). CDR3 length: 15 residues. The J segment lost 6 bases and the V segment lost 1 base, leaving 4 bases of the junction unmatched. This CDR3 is CASSLDTGGFQPQHF. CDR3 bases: TGTGCCAGCAGCTTAGATACAGGGGGCTTTCAGCCCCAGCATTTT.

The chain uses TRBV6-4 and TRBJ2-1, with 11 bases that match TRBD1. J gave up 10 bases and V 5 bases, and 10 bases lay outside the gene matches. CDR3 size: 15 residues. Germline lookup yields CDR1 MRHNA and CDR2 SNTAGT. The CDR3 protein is CASSLGQGGLREQFF. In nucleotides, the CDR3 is TGTGCCAGCAGTCTGGGACAGGGGGGACTCAGGGAGCAGTTCTTC.